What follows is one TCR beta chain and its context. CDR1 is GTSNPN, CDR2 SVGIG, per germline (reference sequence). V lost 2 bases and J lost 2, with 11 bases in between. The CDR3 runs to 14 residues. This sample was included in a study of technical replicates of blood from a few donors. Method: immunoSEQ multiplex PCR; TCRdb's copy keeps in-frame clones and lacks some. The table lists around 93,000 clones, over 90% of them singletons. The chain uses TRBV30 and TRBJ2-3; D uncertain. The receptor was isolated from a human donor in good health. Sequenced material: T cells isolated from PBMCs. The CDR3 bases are TGTGCCTGGAGTATGGCGGTAATCACAGATACGCAGTATTTT. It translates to CAWSMAVITDTQYF. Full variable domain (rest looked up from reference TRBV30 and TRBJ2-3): SQTIHQWPATLVQPVGSPLSLECTVEGTSNPNLYWYRQAAGRGLQLLFYSVGIGQISSEVPQNLSASRPQDRQFILSSKKLLLSDSGFYLCAWSMAVITDTQYFGPGTRLTVL.